These 27 T cell receptor beta chains were sequenced from one sample in a study of CD8+CD57+ T cells in acquired aplastic anemia. Profiles of TCR beta VDJ and CDR3 were generated from a genomic DNA template. In TCRdb, the reads were re-called with MiXCR into one record per CDR3 protein. The data hold around 130,000 distinct CDR3 sequences, with over 45% observed a single time. The material sequenced was sorted CD4+, CD8+, or CD8+CD57+ T cells (not recorded which) from PBMCs. The receptors here all came from a human donor in good health, serving as a control.

The rearrangement links TRBV15 to TRBJ2-5, with D perhaps matching TRBD2 (5 bases). Per the germline V gene, CDR1 is LNHNV and CDR2 is YYDKDF (reference sequence). This CDR3 contains 14 residues. Deletions cut 11 bases from V and 3 bases from J, with 19 bases between. CDR3 DNA: TGTGCCTCTAGCAGAGATACAGTAGAAGAGACCCAGTACTTC. The encoded protein is CASSRDTVEETQYF.

This clonotype was seen many times. This chain connects TRBV4-3 to TRBJ1-2; tentative D call: TRBD1 (5 bases). V gave up 1 base and J gave up 8 bases, with 17 bases separating them. Germline V gene lookup returns CDR1 LGHNA and CDR2 YSLEER. CDR3 size: 15 residues. CDR3 DNA: TGCGCCAGCAGCCAAGTTTCGAACCCAGGGTTCGGCTACACCTTC. Residues: CASSQVSNPGFGYTF.

This clonotype has only a few counts. The chain has TRBV7-9 and TRBJ1-5, with D maybe TRBD1 (6 bases). This CDR3 spans 13 amino acids. V lost 5 bases and J 6 bases, leaving 11 bases between the germline ends. CDR1 and CDR2 (germline): SEHNR, FQNEAQ (reference sequence). The chain's CDR3 is CASSKQGSQPQHF. CDR3 nucleotides: TGTGCCAGCAGCAAACAGGGTTCTCAGCCCCAGCATTTT. The variable domain in full, with the rest retrieved from reference TRBV7-9 and TRBJ1-5, is DTGVSQNPRHKITKRGQNVTFRCDPISEHNRLYWYRQTLGQGPEFLTYFQNEAQLEKSRLLSDRFSAERPKGSFSTLEIQRTEQGDSAMYLCASSKQGSQPQHFGDGTRLSIL.

The chain couples TRBV4-2 to TRBJ1-5; weak D call: TRBD1 (5 bases). The CDR3 has 17 residues. CDR1 LGHNA and CDR2 YNFKEQ come from the germline V gene. Trimming pared 9 bases from V and 6 bases from J, leaving 27 bases between. The CDR3, as DNA: TGTGCCAGTACAGACGCGACACTAACTGACGGGGGTCAGCCCCAGCATTTT. Amino acid sequence: CASTDATLTDGGQPQHF.

This clonotype was seen only once. J is TRBJ1-1 and V is TRBV24-1; D uncertain. V was shortened by 6 bases and J by 6 bases, with 10 bases between the two germline ends. This CDR3 is 12 amino acids long. The germline gives CDR1 KGHDR, CDR2 SFDVKD. DNA of the CDR3: TGTGCCACCAGTTCCAGGCAGTCTGAAGCTTTCTTT. Translated: CATSSRQSEAFF.

V gene TRBV25-1 combines with J gene TRBJ1-3; D remains unclear. The CDR3 is made up of 14 amino acids. The germline V gene encodes CDR1 MGHDK and CDR2 SYGVNS. V was shortened by 2 bases and J by 7 bases, with 12 bases between the two germline ends. Here the CDR3 DNA reads TGTGCCAGCAGTGAACCGGGTCGGATTAACACCATATATTTT. It yields the protein CASSEPGRINTIYF.

The CDR3 reads CSVELAGIQETQYF. The CDR3 DNA sequence: TGCAGCGTTGAATTGGCGGGGATACAAGAGACCCAGTACTTC. The J gene is TRBJ2-5, the V gene TRBV29-1, with a possible D match to TRBD2 (6 bases). This CDR3 has 14 amino acids. Trimming removed 2 bases at V and 2 bases at J, with 12 bases between. Per germline, CDR1 SQVTM and CDR2 ANQGSEA.

This sequence joins TRBV7-4 and TRBJ2-1, with 8 nucleotides matching TRBD2. The CDR3 is made up of 13 amino acids. Germline V gene sequence: CDR1 SGHVT, CDR2 SQSDAQ. The J segment lost 8 bases and the V segment lost 10 bases, leaving 10 bases of the junction unmatched. DNA for the CDR3: TGTGCCACCCCGGGGGGGCGAAGCGATGAGCAGTTCTTC. Translated, it gives CATPGGRSDEQFF.

This clonotype was counted once. The chain is built from TRBV29-1 and TRBJ2-5; the D gene is possibly TRBD2 (6 bases). The V end was cut by 8 bases, the J end by 5 bases, with 21 bases between. Germline CDR1 reads SQVTM; CDR2 reads ANQGSEA. The CDR3 runs to 14 residues. CDR3 residues: CSSETPGGGETQYF. In DNA form, the CDR3 reads TGCAGCAGTGAAACCCCCGGTGGGGGGGAGACCCAGTACTTC.

The CDR3 DNA follows: TGTGCCATCAGTTACTCAAGGGACAGTCCTAGCGGGAGCACTGAAGCTTTCTTT. Translation gives CAISYSRDSPSGSTEAFF. The chain uses TRBV10-3 and TRBJ1-1; 7 positions agree with TRBD1. The junction had 19 bases not matched to a gene; V was cut back by 5 bases and J by 4 bases. Germline CDR1 is ENHRY and CDR2 is SYGVKD. The CDR3 runs to 18 residues.

The chain's CDR3 is CASSDGSGENMNTEAFF. The CDR3 DNA is TGTGCCAGCAGTGACGGTAGCGGGGAGAACATGAACACTGAAGCTTTCTTT. This chain links TRBV6-4 with TRBJ1-1; no firm D call. The CDR3 sequence is 17 residues long. V was clipped by 2 bases and J by 0 bases, with 16 bases between them. Germline values: CDR1 MRHNA, CDR2 SNTAGT.

Concerning this clonotype itself: This may stem from a read error, because a much larger clone lies one nucleotide away. CDR3 region: CVSSPVDTNTEAFF. In DNA form, the CDR3 reads TGTGTCAGCTCACCGGTCGATACGAACACTGAAGCTTTCTTT. The V call is TRBV18, the J call TRBJ1-1, with D hard to call. Germline V gives CDR1 KGHSH, CDR2 LQKENI. The length of the CDR3 is 14 residues.

This clonotype was detected many times. This chain joins TRBV6-1 and TRBJ2-3, with D perhaps TRBD2 (5 bases). CDR1 and CDR2 (germline): MNHNS, SASEGT. The CDR3 totals 13 residues. The V and J ends lost 10 bases and 2 bases respectively, with 13 bases between them. The CDR3 DNA is TGTGCCACTAGACTAACCTCCACAGATACGCAGTATTTT. It specifies CATRLTSTDTQYF.

DNA for the CDR3: TGTGCCATCAGTGATGGCAGGAGTTACGAGCAGTACTTC. Its translation: CAISDGRSYEQYF. The chain couples TRBV10-3 to TRBJ2-7; D is unclear. This CDR3 is 13 amino acids long. CDR1 and CDR2 (germline): ENHRY, SYGVKD. V lost 3 bases and J lost 4, with 10 bases in between.

This clonotype appeared many times. The chain employs TRBV7-9 and TRBJ2-5; D is undetermined. This CDR3 is built from 13 residues. Trimming shortened V by 3 bases and J by 0 bases, and 5 bases separated the two germline ends. Looked up from germline, CDR1 is SEHNR and CDR2 is FQNEAQ (reference sequence). The CDR3, as DNA: TGTGCCAGCAGCTTCGACAACCAAGAGACCCAGTACTTC. Amino acid sequence: CASSFDNQETQYF. The full variable domain, in which reference TRBV7-9 and TRBJ2-5 provide the parts outside the CDR3, is DTGVSQNPRHKITKRGQNVTFRCDPISEHNRLYWYRQTLGQGPEFLTYFQNEAQLEKSRLLSDRFSAERPKGSFSTLEIQRTEQGDSAMYLCASSFDNQETQYFGPGTRLLVL.

The chain couples TRBV20-1 to TRBJ1-6; weak D call: TRBD1 (5 bases). The CDR3 extends over 14 amino acids. Germline V gene data show CDR1 as DFQATT and CDR2 as SNEGSKA (reference sequence). The V and J ends lost 2 bases and 5 bases respectively, with 10 bases between them. This chain's CDR3 is CSARQGLDNSPLHF. CDR3 DNA: TGCAGTGCTAGACAGGGACTTGATAATTCACCCCTCCACTTT.

The V call is TRBV10-3, the J call TRBJ2-7, with a weak D call TRBD2 (6 bases). The CDR3 runs 14 residues. Deletions cut 3 bases from V and 4 bases from J, with 13 bases between. Germline V gene sequence: CDR1 ENHRY, CDR2 SYGVKD. The CDR3 sequence is CAISERSSVYEQYF. As DNA, the CDR3 is TGTGCCATCAGTGAAAGGTCTAGCGTATACGAGCAGTACTTC.

Of note for this clonotype: Just one base apart from a much larger clone, this may be a read error. This sequence joins TRBV6-1 and TRBJ1-5, with 7 bases that match TRBD1. This CDR3 spans 15 amino acids. Germline V gene data show CDR1 as MNHNS and CDR2 as SASEGT. The CDR3 sequence: CAGRGGQEGWEPQHF. The CDR3 region has the DNA TGTGCCGGCAGGGGAGGACAGGAGGGTTGGGAGCCCCAGCATTTT.

This clonotype has ten or more counts. The gene calls are TRBV4-1 and TRBJ1-4; 7 nucleotides match TRBD1. V lost 3 bases and J lost 0; bases outside the gene matches: 10. The CDR3 covers 18 residues. Germline loops: CDR1 MGHRA, CDR2 YSYEKL. In DNA form, the CDR3 reads TGCGCCAGCAGCCAGGCCTGGCCAGGGGGGGCAACTAATGAAAAACTGTTTTTT. Its translation: CASSQAWPGGATNEKLFF.

This clonotype was seen more than once but under ten times. The gene calls are TRBV7-9 and TRBJ2-7; unclear D gene. This CDR3 comprises 12 residues. Germline V gene data show CDR1 as SEHNR and CDR2 as FQNEAQ (reference sequence). V lost 4 bases, J lost 3 bases, and 7 bases lay in between. The CDR3, as DNA: TGTGCCAGCAGCTCGGACCTCTACGAGCAGTACTTC. Amino acid sequence: CASSSDLYEQYF.

Only a few counts were recorded for this clonotype. The rearrangement uses TRBV19 and TRBJ2-1; D might be TRBD1 (7 bases). Germline CDR1 is LNHDA and CDR2 is SQIVND (reference sequence). V was trimmed by 4 bases and J by 7 bases, leaving 20 bases between them. The CDR3 loop spans 16 amino acids. For the CDR3, the DNA is TGTGCCAGTAGTACCGGCAGGGGGGTATGGGGAAATGAGCAGTTCTTC. Translated, it gives CASSTGRGVWGNEQFF.

V gene TRBV19 combines with J gene TRBJ2-7; no clear D gene. Germline CDR1 LNHDA, CDR2 SQIVND (reference sequence). Trimming pared 4 bases from V and 2 bases from J, leaving 18 bases between. The CDR3 is 16 residues long. The CDR3 region is CASSTRLGGFTYEQYF. DNA for the CDR3: TGTGCCAGTAGTACTAGGTTGGGCGGTTTCACCTACGAGCAGTACTTC.

This clonotype occurred many times. CDR3 nucleotides: TGTGCCAGCAGTCGGGGACCGCGGAGTGATCAGCCCCAGCATTTT. Encoded protein: CASSRGPRSDQPQHF. This sequence joins TRBV6-2 or TRBV6-3 and TRBJ1-5; TRBD1 might be the D (5 bases). This CDR3 spans 15 amino acids. Trimming cost V 5 bases and J 5 bases, with 16 bases left between them. The germline V gene has CDR1 MNHEY and CDR2 SVGEGT.

This clonotype was seen at least ten times. The chain combines TRBV5-1 with TRBJ1-4, with TRBD1 identical over 7 bases. The V gene end was trimmed by 0 bases and the J gene end by 1 base; junction bases not matched to a gene: 6. From germline, CDR1 is SGHRS and CDR2 YFSETQ. This CDR3 has 17 amino acids. The CDR3 region has the DNA TGCGCCAGCAGCTTGGGCTTAAGACAGGGAACTAATGAAAAACTGTTTTTT. Translating gives CASSLGLRQGTNEKLFF.

This clonotype was seen many times. The gene calls are TRBV5-4 and TRBJ1-2; D is uncertain. The CDR3 loop spans 15 amino acids. V was clipped by 6 bases and J by 2 bases, with 17 bases between them. Germline CDR1 SGHNT, CDR2 YYREEE (reference sequence). The CDR3 nucleotides are TGTGCCAGCACCCCACAACTAAACACAAACTATGGCTACACCTTC. Protein sequence: CASTPQLNTNYGYTF.

This clonotype was observed many times. This chain joins TRBV2 and TRBJ2-2, with D perhaps given as TRBD1 or TRBD2 (5 bases each). Germline-derived CDR1 and CDR2 are SNHLY and FYNNEI. The CDR3 loop spans 16 amino acids. The V and J ends lost 8 bases and 0 bases respectively, with 16 bases between them. The CDR3 is CASSPYRGANTGELFF. The DNA of the CDR3 is TGTGCCAGCTCTCCGTATCGAGGGGCGAACACCGGGGAGCTGTTTTTT.

The J gene is TRBJ1-2, the V gene TRBV20-1; D is undetermined. Germline V gene sequence: CDR1 DFQATT, CDR2 SNEGSKA (reference sequence). The CDR3 is 12 amino acids. V gave up 1 base and J gave up 4 bases, with 7 bases separating them. The CDR3 sequence: CSARGQVYGYTF. The CDR3 nucleotides are TGCAGTGCTAGAGGGCAGGTCTATGGCTACACCTTC.